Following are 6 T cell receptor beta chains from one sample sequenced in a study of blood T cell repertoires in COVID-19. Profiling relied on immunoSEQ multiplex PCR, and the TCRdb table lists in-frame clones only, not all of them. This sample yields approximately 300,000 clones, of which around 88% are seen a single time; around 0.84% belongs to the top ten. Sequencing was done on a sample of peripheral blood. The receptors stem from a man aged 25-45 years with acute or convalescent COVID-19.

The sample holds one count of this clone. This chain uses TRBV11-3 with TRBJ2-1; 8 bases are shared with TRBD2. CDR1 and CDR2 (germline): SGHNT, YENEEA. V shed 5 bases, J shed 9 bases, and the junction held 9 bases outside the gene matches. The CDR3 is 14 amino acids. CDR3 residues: CASSGRGVVGEQFF. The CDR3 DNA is TGTGCCAGCAGCGGGCGGGGGGTAGTGGGTGAGCAGTTCTTC.

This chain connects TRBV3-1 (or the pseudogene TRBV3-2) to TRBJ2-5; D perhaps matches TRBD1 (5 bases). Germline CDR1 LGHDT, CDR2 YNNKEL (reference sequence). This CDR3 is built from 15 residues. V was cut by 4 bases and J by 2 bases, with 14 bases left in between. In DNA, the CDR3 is TGTGCCAGCAGCCCCCAGGGTACCTCACAAGAGACCCAGTACTTC. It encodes CASSPQGTSQETQYF.

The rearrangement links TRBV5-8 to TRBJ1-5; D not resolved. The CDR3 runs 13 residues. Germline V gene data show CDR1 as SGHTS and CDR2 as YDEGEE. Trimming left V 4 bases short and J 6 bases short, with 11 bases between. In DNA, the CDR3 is TGTGCCAGCAGCCTAGAAAGAGGTCAGCCCCAGCATTTT. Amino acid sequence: CASSLERGQPQHF.

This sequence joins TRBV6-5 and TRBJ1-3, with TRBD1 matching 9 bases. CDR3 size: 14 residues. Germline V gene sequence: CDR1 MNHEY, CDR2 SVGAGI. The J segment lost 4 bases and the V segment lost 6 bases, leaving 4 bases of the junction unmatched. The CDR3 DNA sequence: TGTGCCAGCAGACGCACAGGGGGCGGAAACACCATATATTTT. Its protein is CASRRTGGGNTIYF.

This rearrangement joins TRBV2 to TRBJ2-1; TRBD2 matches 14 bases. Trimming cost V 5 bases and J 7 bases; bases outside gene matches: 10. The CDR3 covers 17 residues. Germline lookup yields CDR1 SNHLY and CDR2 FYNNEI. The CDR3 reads CASSFLGGTSGRNEQFF. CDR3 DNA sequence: TGTGCCAGCAGTTTCTTGGGTGGGACTAGCGGGAGAAATGAGCAGTTCTTC. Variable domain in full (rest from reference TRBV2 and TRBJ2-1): EPEVTQTPSHQVTQMGQEVILRCVPISNHLYFYWYRQILGQKVEFLVSFYNNEISEKSEIFDDQFSVERPDGSNFTLKIRSTKLEDSAMYFCASSFLGGTSGRNEQFFGPGTRLTVL.

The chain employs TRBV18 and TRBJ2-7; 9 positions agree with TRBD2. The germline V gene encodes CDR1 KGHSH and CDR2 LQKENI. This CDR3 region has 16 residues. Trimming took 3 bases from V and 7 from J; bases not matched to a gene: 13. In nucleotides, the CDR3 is TGTGCCAGCTCACCTTCCCCGACTAGCGGACTTCGAGAGCAGTACTTC. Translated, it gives CASSPSPTSGLREQYF.